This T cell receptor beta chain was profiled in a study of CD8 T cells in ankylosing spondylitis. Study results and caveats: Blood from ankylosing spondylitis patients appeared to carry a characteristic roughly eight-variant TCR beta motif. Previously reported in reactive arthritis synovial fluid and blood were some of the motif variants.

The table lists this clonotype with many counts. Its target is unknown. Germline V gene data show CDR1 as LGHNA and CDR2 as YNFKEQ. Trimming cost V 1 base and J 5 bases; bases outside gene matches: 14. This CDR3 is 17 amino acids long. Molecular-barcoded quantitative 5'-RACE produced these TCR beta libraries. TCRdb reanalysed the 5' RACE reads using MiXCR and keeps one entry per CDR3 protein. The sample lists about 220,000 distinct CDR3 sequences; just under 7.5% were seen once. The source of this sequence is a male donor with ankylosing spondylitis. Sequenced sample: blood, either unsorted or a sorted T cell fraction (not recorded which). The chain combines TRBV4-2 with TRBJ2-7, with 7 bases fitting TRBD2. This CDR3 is CASSQGVSSSGGNEQYF. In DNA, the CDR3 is TGTGCCAGCAGCCAAGGAGTTTCCTCTTCGGGGGGAAACGAGCAGTACTTC.